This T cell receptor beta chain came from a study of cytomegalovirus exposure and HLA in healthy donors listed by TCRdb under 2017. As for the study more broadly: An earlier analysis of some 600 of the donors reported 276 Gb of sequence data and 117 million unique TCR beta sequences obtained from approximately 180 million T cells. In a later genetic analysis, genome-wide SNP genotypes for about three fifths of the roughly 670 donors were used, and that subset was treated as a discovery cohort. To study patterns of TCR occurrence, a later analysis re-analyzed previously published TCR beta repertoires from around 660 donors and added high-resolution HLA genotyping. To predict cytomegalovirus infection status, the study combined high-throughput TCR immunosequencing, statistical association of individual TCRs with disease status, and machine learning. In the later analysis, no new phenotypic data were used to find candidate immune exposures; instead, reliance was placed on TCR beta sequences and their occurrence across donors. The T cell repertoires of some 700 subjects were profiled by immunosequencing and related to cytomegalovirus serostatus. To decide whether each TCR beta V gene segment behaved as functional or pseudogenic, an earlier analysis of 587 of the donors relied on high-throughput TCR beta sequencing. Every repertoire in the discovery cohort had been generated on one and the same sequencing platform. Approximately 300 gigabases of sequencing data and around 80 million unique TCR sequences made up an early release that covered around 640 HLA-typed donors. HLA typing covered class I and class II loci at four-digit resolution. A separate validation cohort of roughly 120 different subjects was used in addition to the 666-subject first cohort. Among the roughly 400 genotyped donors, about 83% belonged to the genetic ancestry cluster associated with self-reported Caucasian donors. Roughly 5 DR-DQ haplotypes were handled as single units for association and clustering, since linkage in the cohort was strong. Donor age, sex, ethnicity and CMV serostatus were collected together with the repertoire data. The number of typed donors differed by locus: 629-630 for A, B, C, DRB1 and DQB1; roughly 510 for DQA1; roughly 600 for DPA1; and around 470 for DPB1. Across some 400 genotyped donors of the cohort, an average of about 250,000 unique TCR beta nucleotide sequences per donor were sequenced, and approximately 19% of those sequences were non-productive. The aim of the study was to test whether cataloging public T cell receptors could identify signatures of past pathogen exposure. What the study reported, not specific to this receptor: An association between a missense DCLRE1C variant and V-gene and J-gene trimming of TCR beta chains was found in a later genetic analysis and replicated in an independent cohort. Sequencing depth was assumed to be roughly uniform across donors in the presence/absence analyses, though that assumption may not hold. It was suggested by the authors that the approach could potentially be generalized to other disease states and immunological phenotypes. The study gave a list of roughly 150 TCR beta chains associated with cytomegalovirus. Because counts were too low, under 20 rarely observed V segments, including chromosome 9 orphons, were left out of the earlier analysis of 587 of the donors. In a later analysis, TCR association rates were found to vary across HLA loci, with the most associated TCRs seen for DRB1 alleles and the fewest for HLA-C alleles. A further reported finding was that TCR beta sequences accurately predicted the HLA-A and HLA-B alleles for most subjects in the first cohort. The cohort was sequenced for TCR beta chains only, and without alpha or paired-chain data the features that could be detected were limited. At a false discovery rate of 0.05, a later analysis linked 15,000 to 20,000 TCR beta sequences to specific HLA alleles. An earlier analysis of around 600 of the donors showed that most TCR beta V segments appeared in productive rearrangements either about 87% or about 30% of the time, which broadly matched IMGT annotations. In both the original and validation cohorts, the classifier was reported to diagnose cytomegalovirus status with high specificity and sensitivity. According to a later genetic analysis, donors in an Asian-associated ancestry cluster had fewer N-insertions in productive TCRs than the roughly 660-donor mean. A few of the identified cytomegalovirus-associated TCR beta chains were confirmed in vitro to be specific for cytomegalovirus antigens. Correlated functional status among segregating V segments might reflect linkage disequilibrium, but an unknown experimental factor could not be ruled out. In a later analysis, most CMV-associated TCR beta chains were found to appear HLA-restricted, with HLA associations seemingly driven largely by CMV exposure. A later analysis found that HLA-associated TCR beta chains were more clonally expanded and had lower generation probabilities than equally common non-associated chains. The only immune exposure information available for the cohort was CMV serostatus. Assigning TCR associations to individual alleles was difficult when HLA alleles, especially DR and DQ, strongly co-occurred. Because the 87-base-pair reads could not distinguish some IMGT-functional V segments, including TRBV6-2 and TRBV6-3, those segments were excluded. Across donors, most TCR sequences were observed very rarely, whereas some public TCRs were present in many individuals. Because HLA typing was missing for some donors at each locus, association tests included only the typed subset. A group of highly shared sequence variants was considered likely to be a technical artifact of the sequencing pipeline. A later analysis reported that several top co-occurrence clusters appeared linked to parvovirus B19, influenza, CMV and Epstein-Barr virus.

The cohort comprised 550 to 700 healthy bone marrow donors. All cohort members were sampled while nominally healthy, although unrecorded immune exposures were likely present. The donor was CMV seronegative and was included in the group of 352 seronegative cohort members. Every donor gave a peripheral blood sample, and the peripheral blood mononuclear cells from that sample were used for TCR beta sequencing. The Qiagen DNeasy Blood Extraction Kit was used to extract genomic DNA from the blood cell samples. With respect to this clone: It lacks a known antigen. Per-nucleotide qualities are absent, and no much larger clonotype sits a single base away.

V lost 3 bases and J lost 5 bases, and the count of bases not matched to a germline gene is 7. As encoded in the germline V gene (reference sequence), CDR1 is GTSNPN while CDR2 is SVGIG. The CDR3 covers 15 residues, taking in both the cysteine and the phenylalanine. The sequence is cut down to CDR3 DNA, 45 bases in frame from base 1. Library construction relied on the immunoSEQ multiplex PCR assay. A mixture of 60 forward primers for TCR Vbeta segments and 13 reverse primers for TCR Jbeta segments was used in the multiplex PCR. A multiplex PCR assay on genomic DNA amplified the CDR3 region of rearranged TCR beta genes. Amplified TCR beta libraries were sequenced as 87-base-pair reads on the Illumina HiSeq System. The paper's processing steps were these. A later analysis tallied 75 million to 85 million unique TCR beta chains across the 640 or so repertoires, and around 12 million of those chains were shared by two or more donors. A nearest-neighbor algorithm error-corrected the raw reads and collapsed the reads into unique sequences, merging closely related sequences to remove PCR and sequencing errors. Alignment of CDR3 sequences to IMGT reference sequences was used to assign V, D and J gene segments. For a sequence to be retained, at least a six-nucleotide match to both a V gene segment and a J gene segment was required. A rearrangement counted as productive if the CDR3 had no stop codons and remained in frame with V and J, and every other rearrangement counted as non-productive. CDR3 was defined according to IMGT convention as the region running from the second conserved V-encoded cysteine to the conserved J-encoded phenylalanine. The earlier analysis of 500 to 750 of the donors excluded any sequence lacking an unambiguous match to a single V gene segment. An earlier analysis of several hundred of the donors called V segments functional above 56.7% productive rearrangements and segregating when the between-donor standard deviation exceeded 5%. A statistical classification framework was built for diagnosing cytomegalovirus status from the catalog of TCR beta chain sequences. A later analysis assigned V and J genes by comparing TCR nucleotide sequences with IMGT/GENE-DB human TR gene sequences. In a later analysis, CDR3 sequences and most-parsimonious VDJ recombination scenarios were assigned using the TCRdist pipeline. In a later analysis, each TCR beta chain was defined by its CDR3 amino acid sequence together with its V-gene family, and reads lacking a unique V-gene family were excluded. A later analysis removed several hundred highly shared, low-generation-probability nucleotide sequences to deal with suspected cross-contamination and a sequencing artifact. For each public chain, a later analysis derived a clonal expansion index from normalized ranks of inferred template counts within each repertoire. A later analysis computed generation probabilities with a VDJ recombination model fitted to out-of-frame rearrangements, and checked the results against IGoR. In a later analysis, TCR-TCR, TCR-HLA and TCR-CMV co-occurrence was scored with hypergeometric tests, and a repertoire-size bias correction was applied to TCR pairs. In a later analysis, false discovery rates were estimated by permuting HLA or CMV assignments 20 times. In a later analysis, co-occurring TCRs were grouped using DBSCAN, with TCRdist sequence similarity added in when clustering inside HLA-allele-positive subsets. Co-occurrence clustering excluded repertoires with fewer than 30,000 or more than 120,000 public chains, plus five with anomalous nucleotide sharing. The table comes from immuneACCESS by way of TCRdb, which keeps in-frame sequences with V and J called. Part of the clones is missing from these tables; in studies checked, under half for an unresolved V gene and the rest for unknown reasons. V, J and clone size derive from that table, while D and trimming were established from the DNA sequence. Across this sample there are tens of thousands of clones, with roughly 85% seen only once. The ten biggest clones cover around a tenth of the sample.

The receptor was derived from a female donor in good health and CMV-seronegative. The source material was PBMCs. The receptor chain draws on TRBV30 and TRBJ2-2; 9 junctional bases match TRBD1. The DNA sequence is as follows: TGTGCCTGGAGCTACCGGGACAGGGTTACCGGGGAGCTGTTTTTT. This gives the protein CAWSYRDRVTGELFF.